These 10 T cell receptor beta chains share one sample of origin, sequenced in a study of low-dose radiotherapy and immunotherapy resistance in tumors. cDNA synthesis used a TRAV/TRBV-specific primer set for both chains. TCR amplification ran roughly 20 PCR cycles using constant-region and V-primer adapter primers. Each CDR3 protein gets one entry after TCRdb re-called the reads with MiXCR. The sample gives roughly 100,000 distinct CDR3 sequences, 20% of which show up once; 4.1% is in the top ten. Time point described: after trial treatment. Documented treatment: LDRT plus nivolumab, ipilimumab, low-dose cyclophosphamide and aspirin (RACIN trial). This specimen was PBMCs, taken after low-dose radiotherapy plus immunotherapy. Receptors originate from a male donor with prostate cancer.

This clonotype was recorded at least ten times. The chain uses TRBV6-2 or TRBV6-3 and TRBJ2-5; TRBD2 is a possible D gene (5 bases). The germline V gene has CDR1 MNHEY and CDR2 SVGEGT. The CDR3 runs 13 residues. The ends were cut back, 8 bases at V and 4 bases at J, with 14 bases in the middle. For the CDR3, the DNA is TGTGCCAGCTCCTATTCCCGGGGAGAGACCCAGTACTTC. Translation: CASSYSRGETQYF.

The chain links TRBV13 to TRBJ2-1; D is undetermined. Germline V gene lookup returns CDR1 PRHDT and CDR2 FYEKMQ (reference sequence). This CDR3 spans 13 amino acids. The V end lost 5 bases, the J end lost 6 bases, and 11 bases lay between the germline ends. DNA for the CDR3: TGTGCCAGCAGCCCCCCTGGTAGCAATGAGCAGTTCTTC. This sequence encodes CASSPPGSNEQFF. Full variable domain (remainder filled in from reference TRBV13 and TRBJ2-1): AAGVIQSPRHLIKEKRETATLKCYPIPRHDTVYWYQQGPGQDPQFLISFYEKMQSDKGSIPDRFSAQQFSDYHSELNMSSLELGDSALYFCASSPPGSNEQFFGPGTRLTVL.

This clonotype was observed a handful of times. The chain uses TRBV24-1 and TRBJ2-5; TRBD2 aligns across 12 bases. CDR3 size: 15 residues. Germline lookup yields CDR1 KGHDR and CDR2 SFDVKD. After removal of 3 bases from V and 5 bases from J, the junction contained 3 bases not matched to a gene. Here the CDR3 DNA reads TGTGCCACCAGTGATCGGACTAGCGGGACGGAGACCCAGTACTTC. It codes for CATSDRTSGTETQYF.

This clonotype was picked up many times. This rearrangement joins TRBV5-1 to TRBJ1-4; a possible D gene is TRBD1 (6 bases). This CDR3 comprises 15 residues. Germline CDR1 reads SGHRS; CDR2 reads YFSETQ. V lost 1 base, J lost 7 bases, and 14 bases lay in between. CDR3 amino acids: CASSLIGPGAEKLFF. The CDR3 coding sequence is TGCGCCAGCAGCTTGATTGGCCCAGGGGCTGAAAAACTGTTTTTT.

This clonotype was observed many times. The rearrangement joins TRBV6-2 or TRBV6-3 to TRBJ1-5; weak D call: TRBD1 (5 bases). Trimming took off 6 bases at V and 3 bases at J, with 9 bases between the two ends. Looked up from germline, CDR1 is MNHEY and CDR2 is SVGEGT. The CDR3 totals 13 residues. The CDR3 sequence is CASSLTANQPQHF. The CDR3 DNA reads TGTGCCAGCAGCTTGACAGCCAATCAGCCCCAGCATTTT.

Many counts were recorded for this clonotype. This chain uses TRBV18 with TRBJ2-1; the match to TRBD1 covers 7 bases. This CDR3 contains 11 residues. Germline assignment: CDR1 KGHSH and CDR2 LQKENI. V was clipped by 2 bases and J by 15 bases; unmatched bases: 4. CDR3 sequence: CASSPEQGLFF. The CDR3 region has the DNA TGTGCCAGCTCACCAGAACAGGGGTTGTTCTTC.

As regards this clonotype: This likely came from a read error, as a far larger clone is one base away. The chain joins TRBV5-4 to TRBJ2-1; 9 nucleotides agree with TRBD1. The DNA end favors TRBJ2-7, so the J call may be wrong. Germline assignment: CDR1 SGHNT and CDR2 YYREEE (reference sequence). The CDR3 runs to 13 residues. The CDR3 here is CVSSLDRGHEQYF. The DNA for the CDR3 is TGTGTCAGCAGCTTGGACAGGGGTCACGAGCAGTACTTC.

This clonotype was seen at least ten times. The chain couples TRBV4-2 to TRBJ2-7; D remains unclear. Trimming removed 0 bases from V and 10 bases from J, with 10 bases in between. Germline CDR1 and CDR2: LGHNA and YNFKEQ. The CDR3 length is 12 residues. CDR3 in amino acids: CASSQDRQVQYF. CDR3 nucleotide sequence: TGTGCCAGCAGCCAAGATCGGCAGGTACAGTACTTC.

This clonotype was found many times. The CDR3 nucleotides are TGTGCCAGCAGGACCGGGTCCCAAGAGACCCAGTACTTC. This sequence encodes CASRTGSQETQYF. The chain links TRBV27 to TRBJ2-5; D call uncertain. Germline V gives CDR1 MNHEY, CDR2 SMNVEV (reference sequence). This CDR3 has 13 amino acids. V shed 6 bases and J shed 1 base, with 9 bases lying between them.

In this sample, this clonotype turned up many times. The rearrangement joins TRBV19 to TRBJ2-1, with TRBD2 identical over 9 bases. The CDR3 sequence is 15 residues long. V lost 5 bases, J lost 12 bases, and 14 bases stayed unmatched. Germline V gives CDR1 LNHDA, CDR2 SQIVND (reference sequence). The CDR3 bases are TGTGCCAGTAGTCCGCCCGGGGGGCGGGGGGGTGCGCAGTTCTTC. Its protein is CASSPPGGRGGAQFF.